The entry below describes one T cell receptor (beta chain). Its antigen is currently unknown. The data were obtained in a study of cytomegalovirus exposure and HLA in healthy donors. The PCR was carried out with 60 Vbeta primers and 13 Jbeta primers. Libraries were prepared by immunoSEQ multiplex PCR; TCRdb keeps only in-frame clonotypes and omits some of them. Of more than 95,000 clones listed, roughly 70% were seen once; the top ten hold about 1.6%. The CDR3 extends over 11 amino acids. Trimming shortened V by 8 bases and J by 2 bases, and 10 bases separated the two germline ends. Looked up from germline, CDR1 is SQVTM and CDR2 is ANQGSEA. Points from the study as a whole: Versus the roughly 640-donor mean, an Asian-associated ancestry cluster reportedly showed fewer N-insertions in a later analysis.

The chain combines TRBV29-1 with TRBJ2-7; D is unclear. The receptor's source is a woman between 18 and 29 years old in good health and CMV-seronegative. Sequencing was carried out using PBMCs. The chain's CDR3 is CSCTVTYEQYF. CDR3 nucleotide sequence: TGCAGCTGTACAGTGACCTACGAGCAGTACTTC.